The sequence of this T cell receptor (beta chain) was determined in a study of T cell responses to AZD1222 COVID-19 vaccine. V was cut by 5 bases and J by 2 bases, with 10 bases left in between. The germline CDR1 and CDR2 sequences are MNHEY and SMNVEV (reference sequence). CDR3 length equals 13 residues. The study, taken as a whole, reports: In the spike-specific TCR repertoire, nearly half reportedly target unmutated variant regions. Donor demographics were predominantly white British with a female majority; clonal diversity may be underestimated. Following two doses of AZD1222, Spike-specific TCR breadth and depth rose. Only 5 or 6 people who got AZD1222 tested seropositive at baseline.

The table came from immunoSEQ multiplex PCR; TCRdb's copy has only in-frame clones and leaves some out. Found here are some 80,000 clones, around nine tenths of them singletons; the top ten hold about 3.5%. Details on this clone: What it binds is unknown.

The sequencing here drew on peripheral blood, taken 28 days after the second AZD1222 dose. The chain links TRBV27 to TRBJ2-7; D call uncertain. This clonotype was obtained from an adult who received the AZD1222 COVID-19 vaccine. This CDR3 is CASSGHNTYEQYF. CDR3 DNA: TGTGCCAGCAGTGGCCACAATACCTACGAGCAGTACTTC.